Listed below are T cell receptor beta chains from one sample, sequenced in a study of Ad26.COV2.S vaccination and SARS-CoV-2 variants. TCRdb keeps only in-frame clones here, not all; method: immunoSEQ multiplex PCR. The table records almost 400,000 clones, approximately 89% of them present only once. Sequenced material: peripheral blood, taken in a trial of Ad26.COV2.S vaccine versus placebo. Receptors originate from a person between 18 and 65 years old who received the Ad26.COV2.S COVID-19 vaccine or a placebo. Both conserved end residues are part of each CDR3. A D gene is named only where the DNA matches it firmly. Clone size is not always given. Where it is, it says once, few, many or a class for expanded clones.

V gene,J gene,clone size,D gene,CDR3 DNA,CDR3 protein
TRBV6-5,TRBJ1-1,.,.,TGTGCGACGTCCAACCCGAACACTGAAGCTTTCTTT,CATSNPNTEAFF
TRBV5-4,TRBJ1-4,.,.,TGTGCCAGCAGCTTGGGTTGGGGGGGGTCTGGTGAAAAACTGTTTTTT,CASSLGWGGSGEKLFF
TRBV11-3,TRBJ2-3,few,TRBD1,TGTGCCAGCAGCTCCGACAGGGGAGATACGCAGTATTTT,CASSSDRGDTQYF
TRBV3-1/TRBV3-2,TRBJ2-3,.,TRBD2,TGTGCCAGCAGCCATGCCCCCCTACTAGCGGGAGGAGGAGATACGCAGTATTTT,CASSHAPLLAGGGDTQYF
TRBV9,TRBJ2-1,.,.,TGTGCCAGCAGCGTATTTGGGGAGGAATACAATGAGCAGTTCTTC,CASSVFGEEYNEQFF
TRBV14,TRBJ2-2,few,TRBD1,TGTGCCAGCAGCAGGGACAGGGTTGTCACCGGGGAGCTGTTTTTT,CASSRDRVVTGELFF
TRBV27,TRBJ2-7,.,TRBD1,TGTGCCAGCAGTCAGGGACAGGTTCCCGAGCAGTACTTC,CASSQGQVPEQYF
TRBV6-1,TRBJ2-5,.,.,TGTGCCAGCAGTGACCGGGGGATTGAAGAGACCCAGTACTTC,CASSDRGIEETQYF
TRBV30,TRBJ2-5,.,.,TGTGCCTGGAGCCCCGGACTCGGGGAGACCCAGTACTTC,CAWSPGLGETQYF
TRBV13,TRBJ1-2,.,.,TGTGCCAGCAGCCGCGGCTTCGCCGGTGATGGCTACACCTTC,CASSRGFAGDGYTF
TRBV5-5,TRBJ1-4,once,.,TGTGCCAGCAGCTTGGGACTACTAGGAGGAACTAATGAAAAACTGTTTTTT,CASSLGLLGGTNEKLFF
TRBV11-2,TRBJ1-5,.,.,TGTGCCAGCAGCCACCCTCGGGGTTCTTCGGGCAATCAGCCCCAGCATTTT,CASSHPRGSSGNQPQHF
TRBV11-2,TRBJ2-1,once,TRBD1,TGTGCCAGCAGCCACCAAACAGGGGGACAAGTCAATGAGCAGTTCTTC,CASSHQTGGQVNEQFF
TRBV29-1,TRBJ1-2,.,.,TGCAGCGTTGAAGAGGGGGTGGTCAGGGGAAACTATGGCTACACCTTC,CSVEEGVVRGNYGYTF
TRBV6-5,TRBJ2-1,.,.,TGTGCCTCGCGCCCAAGGGACTCAACCTACAATGAGCAGTTCTTC,CASRPRDSTYNEQFF
TRBV3-1/TRBV3-2,TRBJ1-2,once,.,TGTGCCAGCAGCCTAGGCTATGGCTACACCTTC,CASSLGYGYTF
TRBV7-9,TRBJ1-1,.,.,TGTGCCAGCAGCTTTCGTTTCTCGGACACTGAAGCTTTCTTT,CASSFRFSDTEAFF
TRBV25-1,TRBJ2-7,.,TRBD1,TGTGCCAGCACCCAATCGGGACAGGAATACGAGCAGTACTTC,CASTQSGQEYEQYF
TRBV9,TRBJ2-1,.,.,TGTGCCAGCAGCGCCCCTCCCGTGGCCGGGGGTGAGCAGTTCTTC,CASSAPPVAGGEQFF
TRBV3-1/TRBV3-2,TRBJ1-2,once,.,TGTGCCAGCAGCCTCTACCGGGGTGGCTACACCTTC,CASSLYRGGYTF
TRBV19,TRBJ2-1,.,TRBD2,TGTGCCAGTAGTGCCCGGACTAGCGGGAGAAACAATGAGCAGTTCTTC,CASSARTSGRNNEQFF
TRBV18,TRBJ1-2,.,.,TGTGCCAGCTCACGGACTCGGAACTATGGCTACACCTTC,CASSRTRNYGYTF
TRBV9,TRBJ2-1,.,TRBD2,TGTGCCAGCAGCGTAGACGGTGGACTAGGTCTCTACAATGAGCAGTTCTTC,CASSVDGGLGLYNEQFF
TRBV28,TRBJ1-5,.,TRBD1,TGTGCCACCACCGGGACAGGGGGTCAGCCCCAGCATTTT,CATTGTGGQPQHF
TRBV14,TRBJ2-3,.,TRBD1,TGTGCCAGCAGCACAATATGGGACAGCTTAACGCAGTATTTT,CASSTIWDSLTQYF
TRBV9,TRBJ2-5,.,TRBD2,TGTGCCAGCAGCGTAGATAGCGGGAGGGCGAGGGAGACCCAGTACTTC,CASSVDSGRARETQYF
TRBV5-4,TRBJ1-2,.,.,TGTGCCAGCAGCCCATCCACAGGGATCGGCTATGGCTACACCTTC,CASSPSTGIGYGYTF
TRBV7-2,TRBJ2-7,.,TRBD1,TGTGCCAGCAGCCGGGACAGATCAAGCTCCTACGAGCAGTACTTC,CASSRDRSSSYEQYF
TRBV6-5,TRBJ1-4,.,TRBD1,TGTGCCAGCAGCCACGGGACAGGGACTGAAAAACTGTTTTTT,CASSHGTGTEKLFF
TRBV7-2,TRBJ2-7,.,.,TGTGCCAGCAGCTTGCTAGATGGGGACGAGCAGTACTTC,CASSLLDGDEQYF
TRBV6-5,TRBJ1-4,.,.,TGTGCCAGCAGTTACGGAAGGACAGCTAATGAAAAACTGTTTTTT,CASSYGRTANEKLFF
TRBV4-2,TRBJ2-2,.,.,TGTGCCAGCAGCCAAGTAAAAGATGGGACTAACACCGGGGAGCTGTTTTTT,CASSQVKDGTNTGELFF
TRBV7-3,TRBJ1-1,.,.,TGTGCCAGCAGCTTTGACCGGGACACTGAAGCTTTCTTT,CASSFDRDTEAFF
TRBV6-4,TRBJ2-1,.,TRBD1,TGTGCCAGCAGTGACTCGGTGGGACAGGGGGCGAATGAGCAGTTCTTC,CASSDSVGQGANEQFF
TRBV4-2,TRBJ2-7,.,TRBD1,TGTGCCAGCAGCCAAGGAATTGAACTGGGACAGGGGGCTTACGAGCAGTACTTC,CASSQGIELGQGAYEQYF